Below are 10 T cell receptor beta chains sequenced from a single sample in a study of read filtering for tumor transcriptome and immune sequencing. This library used roughly 370 ng RNA and molecular barcoded adaptors spanning alpha/delta and beta/gamma chains. MiXCR, run by TCRdb on the reads, gives a single entry per CDR3 protein. Seen here are some 25,000 distinct CDR3 sequences, 20% to 25% observed once, and the top ten hold about a sixth. Sequenced: a population of CD138-negative cells sorted from bone marrow. The receptors come from a donor at least 40 years old with multiple myeloma.

With respect to this clonotype: This sequence is one base from a far larger clone and is likely a read error. This chain uses TRBV6-6 with TRBJ2-1; 9 bases match TRBD2. The CDR3 runs to 14 residues. Germline lookup yields CDR1 MNHNY and CDR2 SVGAGI (reference sequence). CDR3 sequence: CASSFGTSWNEQSF. CDR3 DNA sequence: TGTGCCAGCAGTTTCGGGACTAGCTGGAATGAGCAGTCCTTC.

Many counts were recorded for this clonotype. The chain carries TRBV7-9 and TRBJ2-1; no clear D. This CDR3 is built from 16 residues. Trimming removed 5 bases from V and 0 bases from J, with 14 bases in between. Germline CDR1 is SEHNR and CDR2 is FQNEAQ (reference sequence). This chain's CDR3 is CASSALRTSSYNEQFF. CDR3 in DNA: TGTGCCAGCAGCGCCCTACGTACGAGCTCCTACAATGAGCAGTTCTTC.

This clonotype was observed many times. The genes are TRBV9 and TRBJ1-1; perhaps TRBD1 as D (5 bases). The CDR3 is made up of 14 amino acids. The germline V and J ends were trimmed by 0 bases and 4 bases, with 10 bases remaining between them. Germline V gene data show CDR1 as SGDLS and CDR2 as YYNGEE. CDR3 protein: CASSVEQAGTEAFF. The CDR3 nucleotides read TGTGCCAGCAGCGTAGAACAGGCTGGCACTGAAGCTTTCTTT.

As to this clonotype: Only one base separates this from a far larger clonotype, so it likely reflects a read error. Written as DNA, the CDR3 is TGTGCCAGCACCATGGCGAGTTGGGGGGACAATACGCAGCATTTT. Translating it yields CASTMASWGDNTQHF. The chain joins TRBV4-2 to TRBJ1-4; D is perhaps TRBD1 (6 bases). The J call may be mistaken, given a closer DNA end match to TRBJ1-5. CDR3 length equals 15 residues. The germline V gene has CDR1 LGHNA and CDR2 YNFKEQ.

Many counts were recorded for this clonotype. This chain's CDR3 is CASTIILAGELFF. The CDR3, as DNA: TGTGCCAGCACGATCATCCTTGCCGGGGAGCTGTTTTTT. V usage is TRBV6-1 and J usage is TRBJ2-2; no definite D call. The CDR3 extends over 13 amino acids. V gave up 7 bases and J gave up 6 bases, with 12 bases separating them. Germline V lookup: CDR1 MNHNS, CDR2 SASEGT.

This clonotype was counted only a few times. A much more abundant neighbour one base away suggests this may be a read error. The V gene is TRBV9, the J gene TRBJ2-2; 9 nucleotides line up with TRBD2. Germline V gene sequence: CDR1 SGDLS, CDR2 YYNGEE. The CDR3 length is 14 residues. J gave up 6 bases and V 3 bases, and 3 bases lay outside the gene matches. CDR3 nucleotide sequence: TGTGCCAGCAGCGAAATAGCGGGAGCCGGGGAGCTGTTTTTT. Translated: CASSEIAGAGELFF.

There are many counts of this clonotype. The rearrangement joins TRBV12-5 to TRBJ2-1, with D unresolved. With 0 bases removed from V and 7 bases from J, the gap between germline ends came to 4 bases. Germline V gene data show CDR1 as LGHNT and CDR2 as FRNRAP. The CDR3 is 12 amino acids. In DNA form, the CDR3 reads TGTGCTAGTGGTTTGGTAGGGAATGAGCAGTTCTTC. Translation gives CASGLVGNEQFF.

This clonotype appeared a few times. CDR3 residues: CSARARGGLRETQYF. As DNA, the CDR3 is TGCAGTGCTAGAGCTCGCGGGGGGCTTAGGGAGACCCAGTACTTC. This chain connects TRBV20-1 to TRBJ2-5; the match to TRBD2 covers 8 bases. Trimming took 1 base from V and 5 from J; bases not matched to a gene: 9. Germline loops: CDR1 DFQATT, CDR2 SNEGSKA (reference sequence). The CDR3 runs 15 residues.

This clonotype was seen at least ten times. CDR3 in amino acids: CASSVDGSSDTQYF. In DNA form, the CDR3 reads TGTGCCAGCAGCGTAGACGGGAGTTCAGATACGCAGTATTTT. The rearrangement joins TRBV9 to TRBJ2-3, with D perhaps matching TRBD2 (6 bases). Trimming removed 0 bases from V and 4 bases from J, with 9 bases in between. The CDR3 runs 14 residues. The germline gives CDR1 SGDLS, CDR2 YYNGEE.

The chain carries TRBV7-9 and TRBJ2-5; TRBD1 agrees at 7 bases. Germline lookup yields CDR1 SEHNR and CDR2 FQNEAQ (reference sequence). CDR3 length: 14 residues. The J segment lost 3 bases and the V segment lost 8 bases, leaving 9 bases of the junction unmatched. CDR3 in DNA: TGTGCCAGCGGTTTAGTCACAGGGGAAGAGACCCAGTACTTC. Translation: CASGLVTGEETQYF.